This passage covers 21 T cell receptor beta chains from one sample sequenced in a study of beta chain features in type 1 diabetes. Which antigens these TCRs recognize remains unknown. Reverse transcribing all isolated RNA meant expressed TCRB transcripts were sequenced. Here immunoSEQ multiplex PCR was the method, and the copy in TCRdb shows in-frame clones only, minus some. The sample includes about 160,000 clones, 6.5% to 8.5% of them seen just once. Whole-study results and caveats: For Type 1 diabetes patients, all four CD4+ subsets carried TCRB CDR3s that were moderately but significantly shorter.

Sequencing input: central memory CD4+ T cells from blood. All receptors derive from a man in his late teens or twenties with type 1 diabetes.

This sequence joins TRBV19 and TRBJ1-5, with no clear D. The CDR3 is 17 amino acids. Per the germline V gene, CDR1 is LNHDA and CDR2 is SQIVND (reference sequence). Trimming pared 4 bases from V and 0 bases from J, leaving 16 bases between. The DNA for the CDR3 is TGTGCCAGTAGTACCGCCCTTACCACCTATAGCAATCAGCCCCAGCATTTT. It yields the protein CASSTALTTYSNQPQHF.

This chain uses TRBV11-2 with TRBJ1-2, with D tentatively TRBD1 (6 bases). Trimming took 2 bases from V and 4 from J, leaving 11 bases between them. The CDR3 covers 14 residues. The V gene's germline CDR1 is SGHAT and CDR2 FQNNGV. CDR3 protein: CASSLYRETYGYTF. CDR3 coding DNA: TGTGCCAGCAGCTTATACAGGGAAACCTATGGCTACACCTTC.

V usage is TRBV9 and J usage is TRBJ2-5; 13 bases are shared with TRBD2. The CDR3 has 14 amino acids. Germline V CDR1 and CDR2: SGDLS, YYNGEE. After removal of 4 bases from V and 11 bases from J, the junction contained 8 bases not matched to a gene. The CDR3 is CASSFGLAGVTQYF. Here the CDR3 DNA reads TGTGCCAGCAGCTTCGGACTAGCGGGAGTGACTCAGTACTTC.

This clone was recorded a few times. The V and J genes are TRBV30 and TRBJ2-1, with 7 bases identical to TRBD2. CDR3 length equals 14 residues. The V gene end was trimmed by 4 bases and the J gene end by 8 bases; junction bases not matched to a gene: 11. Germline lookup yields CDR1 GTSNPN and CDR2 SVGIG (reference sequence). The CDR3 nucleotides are TGTGCCTGGAAACCCGAGCGCGGGAGCGATGAGCAGTTCTTC. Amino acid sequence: CAWKPERGSDEQFF.

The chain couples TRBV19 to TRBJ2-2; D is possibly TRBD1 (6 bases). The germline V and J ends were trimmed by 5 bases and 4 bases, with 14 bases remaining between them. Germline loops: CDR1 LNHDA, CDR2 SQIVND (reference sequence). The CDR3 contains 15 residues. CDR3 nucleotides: TGTGCCAGTAGTCCCAACAGGGTCAGCACCGGGGAGCTGTTTTTT. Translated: CASSPNRVSTGELFF.

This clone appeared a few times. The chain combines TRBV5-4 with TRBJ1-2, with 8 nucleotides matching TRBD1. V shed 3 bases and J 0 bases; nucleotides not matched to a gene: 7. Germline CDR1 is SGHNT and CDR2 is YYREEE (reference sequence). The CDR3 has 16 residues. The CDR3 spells CASSSGQERSNYGYTF. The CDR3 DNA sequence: TGTGCCAGCAGCTCGGGACAGGAAAGGTCTAACTATGGCTACACCTTC.

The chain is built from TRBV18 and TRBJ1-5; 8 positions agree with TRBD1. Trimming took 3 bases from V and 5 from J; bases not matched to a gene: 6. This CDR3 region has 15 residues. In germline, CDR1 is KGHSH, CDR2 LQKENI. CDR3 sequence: CASSPRTGYDQPQHF. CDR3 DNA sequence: TGTGCCAGCTCACCCCGGACAGGGTACGATCAGCCCCAGCATTTT.

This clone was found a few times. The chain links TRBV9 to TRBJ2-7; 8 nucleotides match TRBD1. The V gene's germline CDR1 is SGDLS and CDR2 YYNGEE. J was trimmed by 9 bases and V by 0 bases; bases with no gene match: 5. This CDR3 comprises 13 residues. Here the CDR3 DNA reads TGTGCCAGCAGCGTAGAGATCGGACAGGGGCAGTACTTC. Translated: CASSVEIGQGQYF.

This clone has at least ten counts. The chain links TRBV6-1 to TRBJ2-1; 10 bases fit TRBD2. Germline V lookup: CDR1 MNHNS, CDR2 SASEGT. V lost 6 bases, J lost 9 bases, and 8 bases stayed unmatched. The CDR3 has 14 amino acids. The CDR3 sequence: CASSTSGMILEQFF. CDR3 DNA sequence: TGTGCCAGCAGCACTAGCGGGATGATCCTTGAGCAGTTCTTC.

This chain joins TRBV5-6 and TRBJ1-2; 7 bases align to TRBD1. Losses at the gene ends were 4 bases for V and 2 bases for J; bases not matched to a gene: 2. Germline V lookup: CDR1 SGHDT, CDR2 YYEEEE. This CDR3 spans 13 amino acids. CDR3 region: CASSKDRNYGYTF. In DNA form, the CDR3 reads TGTGCCAGCAGCAAGGACAGGAACTATGGCTACACCTTC.

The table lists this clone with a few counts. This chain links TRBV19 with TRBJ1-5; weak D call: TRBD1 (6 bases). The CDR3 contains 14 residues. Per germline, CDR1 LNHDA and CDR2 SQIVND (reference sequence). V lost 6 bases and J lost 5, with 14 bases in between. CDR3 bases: TGTGCCAGTAGGATCCGGGACACGCATCAGCCCCAGCATTTT. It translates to CASRIRDTHQPQHF.

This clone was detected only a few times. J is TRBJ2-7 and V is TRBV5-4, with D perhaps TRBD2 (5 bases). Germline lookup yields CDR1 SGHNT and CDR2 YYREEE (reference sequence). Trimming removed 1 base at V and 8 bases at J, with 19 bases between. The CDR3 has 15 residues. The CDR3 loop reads CASSLKKRTDSKQYF. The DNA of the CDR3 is TGTGCCAGCAGCTTGAAAAAGCGGACGGATTCGAAGCAGTACTTC.

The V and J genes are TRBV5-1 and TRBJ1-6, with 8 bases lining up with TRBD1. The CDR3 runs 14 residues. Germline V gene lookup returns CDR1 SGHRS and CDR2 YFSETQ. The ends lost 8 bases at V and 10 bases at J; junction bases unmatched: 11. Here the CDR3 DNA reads TGCGCCAGTAGGATCGGACAGGGAGAATCACCCCTCCACTTT. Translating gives CASRIGQGESPLHF.

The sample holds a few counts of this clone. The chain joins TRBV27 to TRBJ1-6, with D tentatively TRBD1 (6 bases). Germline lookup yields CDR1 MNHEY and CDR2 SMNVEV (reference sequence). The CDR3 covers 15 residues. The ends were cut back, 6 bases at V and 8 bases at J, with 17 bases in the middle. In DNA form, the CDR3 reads TGTGCCAGCAGGGTACAGGGTGGAGTCGATTCACCCCTCCACTTT. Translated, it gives CASRVQGGVDSPLHF.

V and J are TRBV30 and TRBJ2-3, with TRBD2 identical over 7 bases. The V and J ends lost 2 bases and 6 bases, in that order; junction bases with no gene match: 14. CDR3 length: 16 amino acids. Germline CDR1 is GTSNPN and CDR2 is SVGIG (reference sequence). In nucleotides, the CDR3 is TGTGCCTGGAGTCGGGGAGGGGAGGCACAAGAGGATACGCAGTATTTT. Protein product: CAWSRGGEAQEDTQYF. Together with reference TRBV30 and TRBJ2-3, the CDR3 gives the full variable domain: SQTIHQWPATLVQPVGSPLSLECTVEGTSNPNLYWYRQAAGRGLQLLFYSVGIGQISSEVPQNLSASRPQDRQFILSSKKLLLSDSGFYLCAWSRGGEAQEDTQYFGPGTRLTVL.

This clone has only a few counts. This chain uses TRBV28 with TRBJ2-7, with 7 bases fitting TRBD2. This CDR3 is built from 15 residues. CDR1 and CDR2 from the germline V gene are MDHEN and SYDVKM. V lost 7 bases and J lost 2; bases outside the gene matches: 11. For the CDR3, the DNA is TGTGCCAGCACCTCTGGGAGGGGATACACCTACGAGCAGTACTTC. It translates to CASTSGRGYTYEQYF.

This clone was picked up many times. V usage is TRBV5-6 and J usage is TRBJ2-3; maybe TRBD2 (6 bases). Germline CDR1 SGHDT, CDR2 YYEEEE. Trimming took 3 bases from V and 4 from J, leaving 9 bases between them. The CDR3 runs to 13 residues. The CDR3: CASSWGVSDTQYF. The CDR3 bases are TGTGCCAGCAGCTGGGGGGTCTCAGATACGCAGTATTTT.

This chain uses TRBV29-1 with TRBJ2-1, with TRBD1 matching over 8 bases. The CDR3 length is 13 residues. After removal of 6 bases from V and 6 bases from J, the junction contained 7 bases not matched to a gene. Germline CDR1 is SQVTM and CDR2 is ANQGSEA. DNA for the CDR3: TGCAGCGTCGTAATTACAGGGGGCAATGAGCAGTTCTTC. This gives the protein CSVVITGGNEQFF.

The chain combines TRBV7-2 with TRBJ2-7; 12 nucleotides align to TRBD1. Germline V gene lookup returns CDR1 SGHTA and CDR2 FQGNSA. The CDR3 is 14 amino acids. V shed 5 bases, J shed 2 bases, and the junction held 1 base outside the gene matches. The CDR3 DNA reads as TGTGCCAGCAGCAGGGACAGGGGGCCCTACGAGCAGTACTTC. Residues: CASSRDRGPYEQYF.

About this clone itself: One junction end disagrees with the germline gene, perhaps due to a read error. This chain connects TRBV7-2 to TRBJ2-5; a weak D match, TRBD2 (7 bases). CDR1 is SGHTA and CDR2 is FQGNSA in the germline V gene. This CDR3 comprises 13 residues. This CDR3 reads CASSTGGTEYEDF. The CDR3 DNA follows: TGTGCCAGCAGCACGGGGGGCACAGAGTACGAGGACTTC.

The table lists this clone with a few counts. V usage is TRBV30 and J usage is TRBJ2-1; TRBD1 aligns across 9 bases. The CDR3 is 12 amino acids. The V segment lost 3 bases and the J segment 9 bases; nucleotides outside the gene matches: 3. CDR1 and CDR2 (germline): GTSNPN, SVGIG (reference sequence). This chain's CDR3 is CAWRQGAAEQFF. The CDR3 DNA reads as TGTGCCTGGAGACAGGGGGCGGCTGAGCAGTTCTTC.